This is a list of T cell receptor beta chains from one sample in a study of blood T cells in healthy people across ages. TCRdb reprocessed the 5' RACE reads via MiXCR and lists one record per CDR3 protein. The data show 710,000 or so distinct CDR3 sequences, 20% to 25% seen once. The sample consisted of blood. All receptors come from a man aged 65 to 79 in good health. Each CDR3 is given with its conserved first and last residue. The D gene is left open where the match is weak. Some rows have no size entry. The others give once, few or many, or a class for an expanded clone.

J: TRBJ2-3
V: TRBV29-1
length: 14
size: few
D: TRBD2
CDR3: CSVVGGGAGDTQYF
DNA: TGCAGCGTTGTTGGCGGGGGGGCCGGGGATACGCAGTATTTT

J: TRBJ2-4
V: TRBV20-1
length: 18
size: few
D: TRBD1
CDR3: CSASLVRQGGLAKNIQYF
DNA: TGCAGTGCTTCCCTGGTGAGACAGGGGGGGCTAGCCAAAAACATTCAGTACTTC

J: TRBJ1-2
V: TRBV4-1
length: 16
size: -
D: -
CDR3: CASSQDAAAQNYGYTF
DNA: TGCGCCAGCAGCCAAGATGCGGCAGCTCAGAACTATGGCTACACCTTC

J: TRBJ1-1
V: TRBV6-5
length: 16
size: many
D: TRBD1
CDR3: CASIYSLGQGAGEAFF
DNA: TGTGCCAGCATATATAGCCTCGGACAGGGGGCGGGTGAAGCTTTCTTT

J: TRBJ2-5
V: TRBV29-1
length: 12
size: few
D: -
CDR3: CSVREGTETQYF
DNA: TGCAGCGTCCGCGAGGGTACGGAGACCCAGTACTTC

J: TRBJ2-4
V: TRBV7-2
length: 12
size: many
D: -
CDR3: CASSLGTTIQYF
DNA: TGTGCCAGCAGCCTTGGGACCACTATTCAGTACTTC

J: TRBJ1-2
V: TRBV18
length: 15
size: few
D: -
CDR3: CASSPEGQQLYGYTF
DNA: TGTGCCAGCTCACCAGAAGGACAACAACTCTATGGCTACACCTTC

J: TRBJ1-1
V: TRBV5-1
length: 13
size: few
D: -
CDR3: CASSFAGRTEAFF
DNA: TGCGCCAGCAGCTTTGCAGGGCGGACTGAAGCCTTCTTT

J: TRBJ1-4
V: TRBV5-8
length: 15
size: -
D: -
CDR3: CASSPGRRGVEKLFF
DNA: TGTGCCAGCAGCCCCGGACGCAGGGGAGTGGAAAAACTGTTTTTT

J: TRBJ2-3
V: TRBV12-3/TRBV12-4
length: 14
size: -
D: -
CDR3: CASRLPGSTDTQYF
DNA: TGTGCCAGCCGGTTACCTGGGAGCACAGATACGCAGTATTTT

J: TRBJ2-5
V: TRBV12-3/TRBV12-4
length: 13
size: -
D: -
CDR3: CASSFGERETQYF
DNA: TGTGCCAGCAGTTTTGGGGAGCGGGAGACCCAGTACTTC

J: TRBJ1-5
V: TRBV5-1
length: 15
size: -
D: -
CDR3: CASSSEGGSNQPQHF
DNA: TGCGCCAGCAGCTCCGAGGGGGGATCCAATCAGCCCCAGCATTTT

J: TRBJ2-5
V: TRBV3-1
length: 15
size: -
D: TRBD1
CDR3: CASSQESRGQETQYF
DNA: TGTGCCAGCAGCCAAGAATCCAGGGGGCAAGAGACCCAGTACTTC

J: TRBJ2-5
V: TRBV24-1
length: 15
size: many
D: -
CDR3: CATSDPSTSMETQYF
DNA: TGTGCCACCAGTGACCCATCGACTAGTATGGAGACCCAGTACTTC

J: TRBJ2-3
V: TRBV27
length: 13
size: few
D: -
CDR3: CASRQGWTDTQYF
DNA: TGTGCCAGCAGACAGGGTTGGACAGATACGCAGTATTTT